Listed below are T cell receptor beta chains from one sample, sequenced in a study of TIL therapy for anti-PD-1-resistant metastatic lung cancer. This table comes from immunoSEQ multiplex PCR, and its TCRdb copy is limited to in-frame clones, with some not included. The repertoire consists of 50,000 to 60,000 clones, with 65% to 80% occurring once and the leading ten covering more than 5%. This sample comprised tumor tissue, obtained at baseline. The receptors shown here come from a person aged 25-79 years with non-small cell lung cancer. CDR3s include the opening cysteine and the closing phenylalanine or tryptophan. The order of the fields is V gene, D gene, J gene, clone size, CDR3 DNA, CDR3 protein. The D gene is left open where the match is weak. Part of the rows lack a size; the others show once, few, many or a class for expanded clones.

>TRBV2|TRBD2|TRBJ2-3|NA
TGTGCCAGCAGTGAAAGTCGCACTAGCGGGAGGGCCAATGGCACAGATACGCAGTATTTT
CASSESRTSGRANGTDTQYF
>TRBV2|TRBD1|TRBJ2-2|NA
TGTGCCAGCAGACCGGGACAGGGGACACCTGGGGAGCTGTTTTTT
CASRPGQGTPGELFF
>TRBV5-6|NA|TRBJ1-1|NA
TGTGCCAGCGTCTTTGCGAGGGACACTGAAGCTTTCTTT
CASVFARDTEAFF
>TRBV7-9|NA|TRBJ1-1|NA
TGTGCCAGCAGCTTGACGGGTGGGGCGGGTACTGAAGCTTTCTTT
CASSLTGGAGTEAFF
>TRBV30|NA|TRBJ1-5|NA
TGTGCCTGGGGGGCTAGTGAGGGGTACAATCAGCCCCAGCATTTT
CAWGASEGYNQPQHF
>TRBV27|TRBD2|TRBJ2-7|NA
TGTGCCAGCAAGGTCCAGCGGGAAGCCTACGAGCAGTACTTC
CASKVQREAYEQYF
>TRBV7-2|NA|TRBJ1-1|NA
TGTGCCAGCAGCCCCCTAGGGGGGAGCACTGAAGCTTTCTTT
CASSPLGGSTEAFF
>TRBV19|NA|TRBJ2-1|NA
TGTGCCAGTAGTATTACCCCCAGGGCCCCGTACAATGAGCAGTTCTTC
CASSITPRAPYNEQFF
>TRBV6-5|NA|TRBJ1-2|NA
TGTGCCAGCAGTGAAACAGCTAACTATGGCTACACCTTC
CASSETANYGYTF
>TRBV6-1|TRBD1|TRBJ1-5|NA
TGTGCCAGTTCGCGGGACAGGGGTTATCAGCCCCAGCATTTT
CASSRDRGYQPQHF
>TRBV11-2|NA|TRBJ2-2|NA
TGTGCCAGCACCCGACTATTGAACACCGGGGAGCTGTTTTTT
CASTRLLNTGELFF
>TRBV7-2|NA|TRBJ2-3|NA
TGTGCCAGCAGCTTATTGGGCGGGACTAGCACAGATACGCAGTATTTT
CASSLLGGTSTDTQYF
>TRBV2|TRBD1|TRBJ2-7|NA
TGTGCCAGCATGCAGACAGGGGTAAAGGCCGAGCAGTACTTC
CASMQTGVKAEQYF
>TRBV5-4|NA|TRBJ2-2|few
TGTGCCAGCAGCCGGACCGGGACCGGGGAGCTGTTTTTT
CASSRTGTGELFF
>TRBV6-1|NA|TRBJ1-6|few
TGTGCCAGCAGTGAAAGAGACAGGAATTCACCCCTCCACTTT
CASSERDRNSPLHF
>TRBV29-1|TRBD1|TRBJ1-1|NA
TGCAGCGTTGAAACAGGGGTGGGCACTGAAGCTTTCTTT
CSVETGVGTEAFF
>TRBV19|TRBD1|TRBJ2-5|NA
TGTGCCAGTAGTATAACAGGGGAGGAGACCCAGTACTTC
CASSITGEETQYF
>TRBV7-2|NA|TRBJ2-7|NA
TGTGCCAGCAGCTTAGTTTCAGGCAGCTCCTACGAGCAGTACTTC
CASSLVSGSSYEQYF
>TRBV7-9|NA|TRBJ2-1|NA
TGTGCCAGCAGCTTAGGGGGACTTCCCAACAATGAGCAGTTCTTC
CASSLGGLPNNEQFF
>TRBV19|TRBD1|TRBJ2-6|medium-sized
TGTGCCAGTAGTGGGACAGCTGGGGCCAACGTCCTGACTTTC
CASSGTAGANVLTF
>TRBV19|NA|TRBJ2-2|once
TGTGCCTCCAACCCAGGGTATGGGTCCGGGGAGCTGTTTTTT
CASNPGYGSGELFF
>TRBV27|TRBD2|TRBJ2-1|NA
TGTGCCAGCACCCCGTCTAGCGGGAGTTACAATGAGCAGTTCTTC
CASTPSSGSYNEQFF
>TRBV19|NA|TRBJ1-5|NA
TGTGCCAGCCGTTACAGGGAGCGGAACAATCAGCCCCAGCATTTT
CASRYRERNNQPQHF
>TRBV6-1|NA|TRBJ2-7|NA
TGTGCCAGCAGTGAACTCTACGGGTCTACCTACGAGCAGTACTTC
CASSELYGSTYEQYF
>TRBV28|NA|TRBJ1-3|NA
TGTGCCAGCAGTTTTCCAGGGGTCTCTGGAAACACCATATATTTT
CASSFPGVSGNTIYF
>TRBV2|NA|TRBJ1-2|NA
TGTGCCAGCGGTTATGGCTACACCTTC
CASGYGYTF
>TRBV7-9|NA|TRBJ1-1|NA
TGTGCCAGCTCCCCCGTGGGGGGCTGGGCCATTGAAGCTTTCTTT
CASSPVGGWAIEAFF
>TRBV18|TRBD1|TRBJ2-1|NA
TGTGCCAGCTCGCCTGAGCTGGGACAGGGGGTCAATGAGCAGTTCTTC
CASSPELGQGVNEQFF
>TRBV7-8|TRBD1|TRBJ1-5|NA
TGTGCCAGCAGCTTAGCGGCCCAGGGACAGGGGGCTTTACGGCAGCCCCAGCATTTT
CASSLAAQGQGALRQPQHF
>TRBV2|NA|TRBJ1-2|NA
TGTGCCAGCAGTGAGGGGCAGGGAATTAACTATGGCTACACCTTC
CASSEGQGINYGYTF
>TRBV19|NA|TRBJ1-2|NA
TGTGCCAGTCGCGCCCCCATGGCCTCAGAGGGGGGCTACACCTTC
CASRAPMASEGGYTF
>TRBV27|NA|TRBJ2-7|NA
TGTGCCAGCAGTTCTTTTGGGCTCTCTTCCTACGAGCAGTACTTC
CASSSFGLSSYEQYF
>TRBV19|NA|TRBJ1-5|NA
TGTGCCAGTTTAGCCAGGGGCTCTGTTAGCAATCAGCCCCAGCATTTT
CASLARGSVSNQPQHF
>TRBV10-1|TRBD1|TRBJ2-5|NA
TGCGCCAGCAACTATAACGGGACAGATATCCAAGAGACCCAGTACTTC
CASNYNGTDIQETQYF
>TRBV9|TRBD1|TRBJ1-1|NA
TGTGCCAGCAGCGGACAGGGGAACACTGAAGCTTTCTTT
CASSGQGNTEAFF
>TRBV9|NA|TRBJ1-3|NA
TGTGCCAGCAGCGTTCGTGACTCTGGAAACACCATATATTTT
CASSVRDSGNTIYF
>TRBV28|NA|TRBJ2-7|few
TGTGCCAGCAAGGCGGGCGAGCAGTACTTC
CASKAGEQYF
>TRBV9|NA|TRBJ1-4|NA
TGTGCCAGCAGCGGGCCGACAGTAGAAAAACTGTTTTTT
CASSGPTVEKLFF
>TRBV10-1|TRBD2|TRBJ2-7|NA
TGCGCCAGCAGTGAGGCGGCTAGCGGGGACTACGAGCAGTACTTC
CASSEAASGDYEQYF
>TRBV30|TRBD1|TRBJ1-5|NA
TGTGCCTGGAGTCCACAGGGGGAAGACAATCAGCCCCAGCATTTT
CAWSPQGEDNQPQHF
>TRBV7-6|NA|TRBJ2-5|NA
TGTGCCAGCAGCTTATCGGGTGCGGTGGAGACCCAGTACTTC
CASSLSGAVETQYF
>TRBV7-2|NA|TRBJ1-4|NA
TGTGCCAGCAGCTTAATAGCAGGGGCGCGAGAAAAACTGTTTTTT
CASSLIAGAREKLFF
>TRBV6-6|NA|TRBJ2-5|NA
TGTGCCAGCAGTTACGACTACATGTCGGAGACCCAGTACTTC
CASSYDYMSETQYF
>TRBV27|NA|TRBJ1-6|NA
TGTGCCAGCAGTCCCCGGCCCAGCTCCTATAATTCACCCCTCCACTTT
CASSPRPSSYNSPLHF
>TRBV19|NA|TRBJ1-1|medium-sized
TGTGCCAGTAAGGGTACTGGCGATGCTTTCTTT
CASKGTGDAFF
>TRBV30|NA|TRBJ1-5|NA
TGTGCCTGCAGCGACCGGGGAGACAATCAGCCCCAGCATTTT
CACSDRGDNQPQHF